The 29 T cell receptor beta chains presented below share a single source sample, sequenced in a study of T-cell reconstitution after alpha-beta-depleted transplantation in children. The TCRbeta library was prepared with unique molecular identifiers. A single record per CDR3 protein comes from TCRdb applying MiXCR to the PCR reads. The sample yields about 830,000 distinct CDR3 sequences, approximately 15% seen once. The sample consisted of PBMCs, mostly from graft donor cells, taken 360 days after TCRalphabeta/CD19-depleted stem cell transplant. The receptors come from a male patient aged 5 to 17 who had a stem cell transplant for acute lymphoblastic leukemia, so the T cells may come from the graft donor.

This clonotype has only a few counts. V and J are TRBV5-1 and TRBJ2-2, with 11 bases fitting TRBD2. This CDR3 comprises 17 residues. Germline CDR1 SGHRS, CDR2 YFSETQ. Trimming cost V 4 bases and J 1 base; bases outside gene matches: 6. CDR3 amino acids: CASSIRGLAGNTGELFF. Written as DNA, the CDR3 is TGCGCCAGCAGCATACGCGGACTAGCGGGGAACACCGGGGAGCTGTTTTTT.

This clonotype came up a few times. The V gene is TRBV7-9, the J gene TRBJ2-1; TRBD2 aligns across 13 bases. CDR3 length: 16 residues. Germline V CDR1 and CDR2: SEHNR, FQNEAQ (reference sequence). The ends lost 5 bases at V and 7 bases at J; junction bases unmatched: 8. CDR3 DNA sequence: TGTGCCAGCAGCACTAGCGGGAGGGCCTTGAGGAATGAGCAGTTCTTC. Protein: CASSTSGRALRNEQFF. Using reference TRBV7-9 and TRBJ2-1 for the parts outside the CDR3, the full variable domain is DTGVSQNPRHKITKRGQNVTFRCDPISEHNRLYWYRQTLGQGPEFLTYFQNEAQLEKSRLLSDRFSAERPKGSFSTLEIQRTEQGDSAMYLCASSTSGRALRNEQFFGPGTRLTVL.

This chain connects TRBV5-5 to TRBJ2-5; the match to TRBD1 covers 9 bases. This CDR3 contains 14 residues. Germline CDR1 SGHKS, CDR2 YYEKEE (reference sequence). Germline trimming cut 3 bases from V and 5 bases from J; bases unmatched to any gene: 5. DNA for the CDR3: TGTGCCAGCAGCTGGGGGACAGGGTGGGAGACCCAGTACTTC. This encodes CASSWGTGWETQYF. The complete variable domain, with remaining parts taken from reference TRBV5-5 and TRBJ2-5, reads DAGVTQSPTHLIKTRGQQVTLRCSPISGHKSVSWYQQVLGQGPQFIFQYYEKEERGRGNFPDRFSARQFPNYSSELNVNALLLGDSALYLCASSWGTGWETQYFGPGTRLLVL.

This clonotype was counted ten times or more. J is TRBJ1-4 and V is TRBV12-3 or TRBV12-4; D remains unclear. Trimming cost V 6 bases and J 7 bases, with 12 bases left between them. There are 13 residues in the CDR3. The CDR3 loop reads CASRTFVGEKLFF. DNA of the CDR3: TGTGCCAGCAGGACATTCGTGGGTGAAAAACTGTTTTTT.

In its sample, this clonotype was seen a few times. This chain joins TRBV13 and TRBJ2-7; perhaps TRBD1 as D (5 bases). Trimming shortened V by 1 base and J by 2 bases, and 24 bases separated the two germline ends. There are 19 residues in the CDR3. Germline V gene data show CDR1 as PRHDT and CDR2 as FYEKMQ (reference sequence). CDR3 region: CASSLDSPIGAVAPYEQYF. The DNA of the CDR3 is TGTGCCAGCAGCTTAGATTCCCCCATTGGGGCTGTTGCCCCCTACGAGCAGTACTTC.

This chain joins TRBV27 and TRBJ1-6; D unclear. Germline CDR1 reads MNHEY; CDR2 reads SMNVEV (reference sequence). CDR3 length: 13 amino acids. The V gene lost 5 bases and the J gene lost 8 bases, with 10 bases spanning the gap. The DNA for the CDR3 is TGTGCCAGCAGTCCTCTGTTGTATTCACCCCTCCACTTT. Protein: CASSPLLYSPLHF.

This sequence joins TRBV4-2 and TRBJ1-4; no reliable D call. Germline V gene data show CDR1 as LGHNA and CDR2 as YNFKEQ. V lost 4 bases and J 4 bases, leaving 10 bases between the germline ends. CDR3 length: 14 residues. CDR3 nucleotides: TGTGCCAGCAGCCTGCGCCTCGTTAATGAAAAACTGTTTTTT. Its protein is CASSLRLVNEKLFF.

On this clonotype itself: Given a much more abundant clone one base away, this may be a read error. The chain combines TRBV3-1 with TRBJ2-1, with TRBD2 matching 8 bases. Per the germline V gene, CDR1 is LGHDT and CDR2 is YNNKEL (reference sequence). Trimming took 10 bases from V and 2 from J; bases not matched to a gene: 10. This CDR3 has 15 amino acids. The CDR3 sequence: CAISFGRATYNEQFF. In DNA, the CDR3 is TGTGCCATCAGTTTCGGGAGGGCAACCTACAATGAGCAGTTCTTC.

This clonotype was counted ten times or more. This chain links TRBV6-6 with TRBJ2-1; the match to TRBD2 covers 11 bases. Germline CDR1 reads MNHNY; CDR2 reads SVGAGI (reference sequence). CDR3 length: 13 residues. The ends lost 1 base at V and 12 bases at J; junction bases unmatched: 2. CDR3 region: CASSYLAGGVQFF. Here the CDR3 DNA reads TGTGCCAGCAGTTACTTAGCGGGAGGGGTGCAGTTCTTC.

This clonotype was seen a handful of times. The chain carries TRBV7-6 and TRBJ1-2; possibly TRBD1 for D (5 bases). Per the germline V gene, CDR1 is SGHVS and CDR2 is FNYEAQ. Trimming pared 4 bases from V and 5 bases from J, leaving 8 bases between. This CDR3 comprises 12 residues. The CDR3 sequence: CASSSTAYGYTF. For the CDR3, the DNA is TGTGCCAGCAGCTCGACAGCTTATGGCTACACCTTC.

This clonotype was counted only a few times. The V and J genes are TRBV7-8 and TRBJ1-5; D not resolved. This CDR3 has 15 amino acids. Germline V gene sequence: CDR1 SGHVS, CDR2 FQNEAQ. Trimming left V 7 bases short and J 4 bases short, with 17 bases between. The CDR3 DNA reads TGTGCCAGCACCGCGAAGCGAACCCAAAATCAGCCCCAGCATTTT. Protein: CASTAKRTQNQPQHF.

This sequence joins TRBV6-5 and TRBJ2-1; D not resolved. Trimming pared 1 base from V and 3 bases from J, leaving 7 bases between. Germline V gene sequence: CDR1 MNHEY, CDR2 SVGAGI. This CDR3 has 14 amino acids. CDR3: CASSYYLGYNEQFF. The CDR3 bases are TGTGCCAGCAGTTACTATCTCGGCTACAATGAGCAGTTCTTC.

The chain has TRBV7-6 and TRBJ2-3; D ambiguous. This CDR3 spans 15 amino acids. Trimming shortened V by 6 bases and J by 6 bases, and 19 bases separated the two germline ends. Looked up from germline, CDR1 is SGHVS and CDR2 is FNYEAQ. The CDR3 protein is CASSLHPNSQDTQYF. CDR3 bases: TGTGCCAGCAGTTTACATCCTAATTCCCAGGATACGCAGTATTTT.

This clonotype occurred a few times. The chain recombines TRBV7-9 with TRBJ2-7; no clear D gene. Germline lookup yields CDR1 SEHNR and CDR2 FQNEAQ (reference sequence). Trimming took off 5 bases at V and 3 bases at J, with 8 bases between the two ends. The CDR3 contains 12 residues. The CDR3: CASSTDIYEQYF. CDR3 nucleotide sequence: TGTGCCAGCAGCACCGATATCTACGAGCAGTACTTC.

This clonotype has more than one count but fewer than ten. J is TRBJ2-2 and V is TRBV7-2, with 7 bases aligning to TRBD2. Trimming at V came to 7 bases and at J to 1 base, leaving 9 bases not matched to a gene. The CDR3 contains 16 residues. Germline V gives CDR1 SGHTA, CDR2 FQGNSA. The CDR3 here is CASTRRLAGNTGELFF. The CDR3 DNA sequence: TGTGCCAGCACCCGACGGTTAGCGGGGAACACCGGGGAGCTGTTTTTT.

The sample holds a few counts of this clonotype. The V gene is TRBV24-1, the J gene TRBJ2-1, with 7 bases matching TRBD2. Germline CDR1 is KGHDR and CDR2 is SFDVKD. Trimming removed 2 bases from V and 5 bases from J; junction bases left unmatched: 8. The CDR3 has 16 residues. CDR3 sequence (DNA): TGTGCCACCAGTGATTCGAGCGGGACTCCCCACAATGAGCAGTTCTTC. Translated, it gives CATSDSSGTPHNEQFF.

This clonotype was counted a few times. V gene TRBV11-2 combines with J gene TRBJ2-7; D is unclear. The V end lost 3 bases, the J end lost 3 bases, and 15 bases lay between the germline ends. This CDR3 contains 15 residues. The germline CDR1 and CDR2 sequences are SGHAT and FQNNGV. Written as DNA, the CDR3 is TGTGCCAGCAGCTTCGGTCTTCCCCCCAGCTACGAGCAGTACTTC. As protein: CASSFGLPPSYEQYF.

The chain has TRBV3-1 and TRBJ1-5; D may be TRBD1 (5 bases). The V gene lost 4 bases and the J gene lost 3 bases, with 16 bases spanning the gap. This CDR3 comprises 16 residues. CDR1 LGHDT and CDR2 YNNKEL come from the germline V gene (reference sequence). CDR3 sequence (DNA): TGTGCCAGCAGCCTAGGGACCGCATCTTACAATCAGCCCCAGCATTTT. Amino acids: CASSLGTASYNQPQHF. The entire variable domain, with the rest obtained from reference TRBV3-1 and TRBJ1-5, is as follows: DTAVSQTPKYLVTQMGNDKSIKCEQNLGHDTMYWYKQDSKKFLKIMFSYNNKELIINETVPNRFSPKSPDKAHLNLHINSLELGDSAVYFCASSLGTASYNQPQHFGDGTRLSIL.

This clonotype was seen repeatedly, ten times or more. The chain is built from TRBV6-1 and TRBJ2-7; 7 bases align to TRBD2. Germline V lookup: CDR1 MNHNS, CDR2 SASEGT. The CDR3 totals 15 residues. Trimming took 5 bases from V and 0 from J; bases not matched to a gene: 7. The CDR3 sequence: CASSTAGDSSYEQYF. In DNA, the CDR3 is TGTGCCAGCAGTACCGCGGGGGATAGCTCCTACGAGCAGTACTTC.

In its sample, this clonotype was seen a few times. The V call is TRBV18, the J call TRBJ2-3; D gene uncertain. Germline V gene data show CDR1 as KGHSH and CDR2 as LQKENI. CDR3 length: 14 amino acids. V lost 3 bases and J lost 0, with 7 bases in between. The CDR3 is CASSPLDSTDTQYF. The CDR3 DNA reads as TGTGCCAGCTCACCTCTCGATAGCACAGATACGCAGTATTTT.

The rearrangement uses TRBV29-1 and TRBJ2-7; 11 nucleotides align to TRBD2. Germline values: CDR1 SQVTM, CDR2 ANQGSEA. V trimming: 3 bases; J trimming: 10 bases; junction bases outside the gene matches: 8. This CDR3 spans 13 amino acids. The CDR3 nucleotides read TGCAGCGTTGAGGCCGGGACTAGCGGAATTCAGTACTTC. Translated: CSVEAGTSGIQYF.

The V and J genes are TRBV7-2 and TRBJ2-5; 7 bases fit TRBD2. Trimming at V came to 3 bases and at J to 2 bases, leaving 9 bases not matched to a gene. The CDR3 loop spans 16 amino acids. Germline lookup yields CDR1 SGHTA and CDR2 FQGNSA. The CDR3 spells CASSLTGTAGQETQYF. The CDR3 coding sequence is TGTGCCAGCAGCTTGACCGGAACAGCGGGGCAAGAGACCCAGTACTTC.

The V call is TRBV10-3, the J call TRBJ2-1; the D gene is possibly TRBD2 (5 bases). Germline CDR1 and CDR2: ENHRY and SYGVKD. Trimming took off 6 bases at V and 0 bases at J, with 15 bases between the two ends. The CDR3 runs to 16 residues. The chain's CDR3 is CAIRSERRSSYNEQFF. For the CDR3, the DNA is TGTGCCATCAGAAGCGAGCGGCGGAGCTCCTACAATGAGCAGTTCTTC.

The chain combines TRBV24-1 with TRBJ2-5, with D possibly being TRBD1 or TRBD2 (5 bases each). Deletions cut 1 base from V and 9 bases from J, with 8 bases between. This CDR3 comprises 12 residues. The germline gives CDR1 KGHDR, CDR2 SFDVKD. The CDR3 DNA reads as TGTGCCACCAGTGATTTTGGGGGAGCCCAGTACTTC. This sequence encodes CATSDFGGAQYF.

This chain joins TRBV20-1 and TRBJ2-3, with TRBD2 identical over 9 bases. Looked up from germline, CDR1 is DFQATT and CDR2 is SNEGSKA (reference sequence). Germline trimming cut 3 bases from V and 5 bases from J; bases unmatched to any gene: 18. The CDR3 spans 18 residues. The CDR3 DNA sequence: TGCAGTGCTAGTCCCCCCCAGGGGCTAGCGGGACGGAAAGATACGCAGTATTTT. Translating it yields CSASPPQGLAGRKDTQYF.

About this clonotype itself: Possible read error: a much larger clone is one base away. The V call is TRBV20-1, the J call TRBJ2-5, with TRBD2 matching over 8 bases. The germline gives CDR1 DFQATT, CDR2 SNEGSKA (reference sequence). The CDR3 consists of 18 residues. CDR3 sequence reads: CCARDPRVAGRSQETQYF. CDR3 bases: TGCTGTGCTAGAGATCCCCGAGTAGCGGGGAGGTCCCAAGAGACCCAGTACTTC.

The sample holds a few counts of this clonotype. The rearrangement joins TRBV7-9 to TRBJ2-7; 9 bases agree with TRBD1. Trimming removed 5 bases from V and 0 bases from J; junction bases left unmatched: 5. The CDR3 sequence is 15 residues long. Looked up from germline, CDR1 is SEHNR and CDR2 is FQNEAQ (reference sequence). The CDR3 protein is CASSPGQGSSYEQYF. DNA for the CDR3: TGTGCCAGCAGCCCCGGACAGGGGAGCTCCTACGAGCAGTACTTC. Looking up the rest from reference TRBV7-9 and TRBJ2-7 gives the full variable domain: DTGVSQNPRHKITKRGQNVTFRCDPISEHNRLYWYRQTLGQGPEFLTYFQNEAQLEKSRLLSDRFSAERPKGSFSTLEIQRTEQGDSAMYLCASSPGQGSSYEQYFGPGTRLTVT.

This clonotype has a handful of counts. This rearrangement joins TRBV10-2 to TRBJ2-7; 10 nucleotides align to TRBD1. CDR1 WSHSY and CDR2 SAAADI come from the germline V gene. CDR3 length: 15 residues. V gave up 2 bases and J gave up 5 bases; unmatched junction bases: 6. CDR3 sequence reads: CASSEDDRGLDEQYF. The CDR3 bases are TGCGCCAGCAGTGAGGACGACAGGGGGCTCGACGAGCAGTACTTC.

The chain combines TRBV11-1 with TRBJ2-1; weak D call: TRBD2 (6 bases). This CDR3 is built from 15 residues. In germline, CDR1 is SGHAT, CDR2 FQDESV (reference sequence). The germline V and J ends were trimmed by 2 bases and 4 bases, with 12 bases remaining between them. The CDR3 sequence: CASSLRTNTYNEQFF. CDR3 in DNA: TGTGCCAGCAGCTTACGGACTAACACGTACAATGAGCAGTTCTTC. The full variable domain, its missing parts supplied by reference TRBV11-1 and TRBJ2-1, is EAEVAQSPRYKITEKSQAVAFWCDPISGHATLYWYRQILGQGPELLVQFQDESVVDDSQLPKDRFSAERLKGVDSTLKIQPAELGDSAMYLCASSLRTNTYNEQFFGPGTRLTVL.